The rows below give T cell receptor beta chains drawn from one sample of a study of cytomegalovirus exposure and HLA in healthy donors. Using immunoSEQ multiplex PCR, the repertoire was profiled, and TCRdb retains in-frame clones only, with some absent. The listing records approximately 110,000 clones. The specimen was PBMCs. These receptors came from a man aged 35 to 55 in good health and CMV-seronegative. Each CDR3 is given with its conserved first and last residue. The D gene is left open where the match is weak.

16	TRBV6-6	TRBD1	TRBJ2-3	TGTGCCAGCAGTTATGACGGACAGGGGAGGACAGATACGCAGTATTTT	CASSYDGQGRTDTQYF
16	TRBV7-6	TRBD2	TRBJ2-7	TGTGCCAGCAGCTTAGAAACTAGCGGGAGGGCGGGCGAGCAGTACTTC	CASSLETSGRAGEQYF
14	TRBV11-2	-	TRBJ1-1	TGTGCCAGCAGCTTCGCGGGGGGTACCACTGAAGCTTTCTTT	CASSFAGGTTEAFF
14	TRBV28	-	TRBJ1-1	TGTGCCAGCAGTTGGGGGGGATCGCGCGCTGAAGCTTTCTTT	CASSWGGSRAEAFF
13	TRBV7-6	-	TRBJ2-7	TGTGCCAGCAGTGGCCTTTTCTCCTACGAGCAGTACTTC	CASSGLFSYEQYF
15	TRBV7-8	-	TRBJ1-1	TGTGCCAGCAGCTTAGCGGGGGCCCCGGGCGGGGAAGCTTTCTTT	CASSLAGAPGGEAFF
15	TRBV11-2	-	TRBJ1-3	TGTGCCAGCAGCAATCCCGGGAGGTCGGGAAACACCATATATTTT	CASSNPGRSGNTIYF
8	TRBV1	-	TRBJ2-3	TGCACCAGCAGCCCCGCGCATTTT	CTSSPAHF
17	TRBV5-1	TRBD1	TRBJ2-7	TGCGCCAGCAGCGCAGGGACAGGGGGCTTCCCTACCTACGAGCAGTACTTC	CASSAGTGGFPTYEQYF
10	TRBV29-1	-	TRBJ1-1	TGCAGCGTTGAATTAGGGAGGAGTTTCTTT	CSVELGRSFF
13	TRBV27	-	TRBJ2-3	TGTGCCAGCAGACGGACGGGAACAGATACGCAGTATTTT	CASRRTGTDTQYF
13	TRBV28	-	TRBJ1-2	TGTGCCAGCAGCCCCCACCGGGGCTATGGCTACACCTTC	CASSPHRGYGYTF
14	TRBV30	-	TRBJ2-7	TGTGCCTGGAGTAAACCGGGACTCGGCTACGAGCAGTACTTC	CAWSKPGLGYEQYF
16	TRBV5-1	TRBD1	TRBJ1-6	TGCGCCAGCAGCTTGGAGGGACAGGGATATAATTCACCCCTCCACTTT	CASSLEGQGYNSPLHF
15	TRBV30	TRBD2	TRBJ2-3	TGTGCCTGGAGAGCAGCGGGAGCGCACACAGATACGCAGTATTTT	CAWRAAGAHTDTQYF
18	TRBV11-3	TRBD1	TRBJ2-7	TGTGCCAGCAGCACGATAATTCTGGGCCCTTGGACAGGCTACGAGCAGTACTTC	CASSTIILGPWTGYEQYF